What follows are 28 T cell receptor beta chains derived from one specimen sequenced in a study of response to subunit inactivated influenza vaccine. TCRdb re-called the RT-PCR reads with MiXCR, one entry per CDR3 protein. The sample has about 520,000 distinct CDR3 sequences, roughly 11% seen once; the top ten hold more than 10%. Sample: PBMCs from blood, taken roughly 47 days after vaccination. Receptors were obtained from a man between 50 and 59 years old who received an inactivated influenza vaccine.

CDR3 in DNA: TGTGCCAGCAGCCCTCGATCTCGAATCGGCACTGAAGCTTTCTTT. It is translated as CASSPRSRIGTEAFF. The chain is built from TRBV7-8 and TRBJ1-1; D remains unclear. This CDR3 comprises 15 residues. The V gene's germline CDR1 is SGHVS and CDR2 FQNEAQ. Trimming cost V 5 bases and J 4 bases, with 17 bases left between them.

This chain joins TRBV29-1 and TRBJ2-3; 7 nucleotides align to TRBD2. Germline V gives CDR1 SQVTM, CDR2 ANQGSEA. V was clipped by 3 bases and J by 7 bases; unmatched bases: 10. This CDR3 spans 14 amino acids. The CDR3 here is CSVEGRGGMYTQYF. CDR3 DNA sequence: TGCAGCGTTGAGGGCCGGGGAGGGATGTATACGCAGTATTTT.

This clonotype was found a few times. V usage is TRBV7-2 and J usage is TRBJ2-3; D gene unclear. This CDR3 has 13 residues. V lost 5 bases, J lost 6 bases, and 12 bases lay in between. CDR1 and CDR2 from the germline V gene are SGHTA and FQGNSA. Here the CDR3 DNA reads TGTGCCAGCAGCCGCGGAGCAAGGGATACGCAGTATTTT. Amino acids: CASSRGARDTQYF.

This CDR3 reads CASSLVGGQTLVKNIQYF. The CDR3 nucleotides are TGTGCCAGCAGCTTAGTAGGAGGACAGACCCTAGTCAAAAACATTCAGTACTTC. The rearrangement joins TRBV11-2 to TRBJ2-4; maybe TRBD1 (6 bases). Trimming removed 1 base at V and 3 bases at J, with 19 bases between. The CDR3 covers 18 residues. Germline V gene sequence: CDR1 SGHAT, CDR2 FQNNGV.

This clonotype was seen a handful of times. The V call is TRBV6-2 or TRBV6-3, the J call TRBJ2-1; D gene unclear. V was pared by 6 bases and J by 2 bases, with 14 bases between. The CDR3 has 15 amino acids. The germline gives CDR1 MNHEY, CDR2 SVGEGT. In DNA form, the CDR3 reads TGTGCCAGCAGAAAATCAGGAAATCCCTACAATGAGCAGTTCTTC. It encodes CASRKSGNPYNEQFF.

The rearrangement uses TRBV7-9 and TRBJ2-5; D call uncertain. V was trimmed by 1 base and J by 2 bases, leaving 11 bases between them. The CDR3 length is 15 residues. Germline assignment: CDR1 SEHNR and CDR2 FQNEAQ (reference sequence). CDR3 in amino acids: CASSLVLGSQETQYF. CDR3 nucleotide sequence: TGTGCCAGCAGCTTAGTCTTGGGCAGTCAAGAGACCCAGTACTTC.

This clonotype turned up a few times. The rearrangement joins TRBV7-9 to TRBJ2-7, with D perhaps TRBD1 or TRBD2 (5 bases each). Looked up from germline, CDR1 is SEHNR and CDR2 is FQNEAQ (reference sequence). Trimming took off 3 bases at V and 3 bases at J, with 18 bases between the two ends. The CDR3 has 16 amino acids. Here the CDR3 reads CASSFSIGDVGYEQYF. Written as DNA, the CDR3 is TGTGCCAGCAGCTTTAGTATAGGGGACGTCGGCTACGAGCAGTACTTC.

This clonotype was counted only a few times. The gene calls are TRBV7-9 and TRBJ2-7; no clear D gene. V shed 0 bases and J shed 7 bases, with 13 bases lying between them. The germline V gene encodes CDR1 SEHNR and CDR2 FQNEAQ (reference sequence). This CDR3 region has 14 residues. In nucleotides, the CDR3 is TGTGCCAGCAGCTTAGCGGGTATGAGAGAAGAGCAGTACTTC. Amino acids: CASSLAGMREEQYF.

This clonotype was seen ten or more times. Germline and junction disagree at one end, which may indicate a read error. The chain links TRBV5-1 to TRBJ1-5; D call uncertain. CDR3 length equals 14 residues. Germline assignment: CDR1 SGHRS and CDR2 YFSETQ. The CDR3 sequence: CASSLASGNQPQHF. Here the CDR3 DNA reads TGTGCCAGCAGCTTAGCGTCGGGTAATCAGCCCCAGCATTTT.

This clonotype was seen only a few times. This chain connects TRBV15 to TRBJ2-1, with TRBD2 matching over 11 bases. The CDR3 is 15 amino acids. Trimming removed 1 base from V and 7 bases from J; junction bases left unmatched: 3. Germline loops: CDR1 LNHNV, CDR2 YYDKDF (reference sequence). The CDR3 nucleotides read TGTGCCACCAGCAGAGCTACTAGCGGGAGAAATGAGCAGTTCTTC. This codes for CATSRATSGRNEQFF.

This chain connects TRBV6-5 to TRBJ2-7, with a possible D match to TRBD1 (5 bases). This CDR3 has 15 residues. The V gene lost 0 bases and the J gene lost 1 base, with 10 bases spanning the gap. CDR1 and CDR2 from the germline V gene are MNHEY and SVGAGI. CDR3 residues: CASSYSGQGSYEQYF. CDR3 nucleotides: TGTGCCAGCAGTTACTCGGGTCAGGGTTCCTACGAGCAGTACTTC.

There are a few counts of this clonotype. The chain combines TRBV3-1 with TRBJ2-3; D gene ambiguous. There are 16 residues in the CDR3. Between the trimmed V and J ends, which lost 0 bases and 9 bases, there was a span of 19 bases. CDR1 and CDR2 (germline): LGHDT, YNNKEL (reference sequence). This chain's CDR3 is CASSQEGNVRERTQYF. The CDR3 DNA follows: TGTGCCAGCAGCCAAGAAGGGAACGTTCGTGAGAGAACGCAGTATTTT.

In this sample, this clonotype turned up many times. The rearrangement uses TRBV7-2 and TRBJ2-1, with D tentatively TRBD2 (5 bases). This CDR3 is built from 15 residues. The ends were cut back, 5 bases at V and 6 bases at J, with 17 bases in the middle. Germline V gives CDR1 SGHTA, CDR2 FQGNSA. The CDR3 loop reads CASSRGILLINEQFF. CDR3 bases: TGTGCCAGCAGCCGAGGGATCCTACTAATCAATGAGCAGTTCTTC.

This clonotype came up a few times. This chain uses TRBV4-3 with TRBJ2-1; unclear D gene. Germline assignment: CDR1 LGHNA and CDR2 YSLEER. Trimming pared 0 bases from V and 1 base from J, leaving 10 bases between. The CDR3 sequence is 16 residues long. The CDR3, as DNA: TGCGCCAGCAGCCAAGATCGCCGAGGTTCCTACAATGAGCAGTTCTTC. This translates into CASSQDRRGSYNEQFF.

The chain uses TRBV7-2 and TRBJ2-3; 9 positions agree with TRBD2. CDR1 and CDR2 (germline): SGHTA, FQGNSA. The CDR3 loop spans 15 amino acids. The V and J ends lost 4 bases and 1 base, in that order; junction bases with no gene match: 3. The CDR3 DNA reads TGTGCCAGCAGCTACATAGCGGGAGGCACAGATACGCAGTATTTT. Residues: CASSYIAGGTDTQYF.

The rearrangement links TRBV6-1 to TRBJ2-7; D is perhaps TRBD1 (6 bases). The length of the CDR3 is 14 residues. With 6 bases removed from V and 0 bases from J, the gap between germline ends came to 12 bases. Germline values: CDR1 MNHNS, CDR2 SASEGT. The DNA for the CDR3 is TGTGCCAGCAGAGAATACAGGGACTCCTACGAGCAGTACTTC. Amino acids: CASREYRDSYEQYF.

This sequence joins TRBV28 and TRBJ2-7; 8 bases line up with TRBD1. With V trimmed by 7 bases and J by 5 bases, 7 bases remained unmatched. CDR3 size: 13 residues. The germline gives CDR1 MDHEN, CDR2 SYDVKM. This CDR3 reads CASTRTGWHEQYF. The CDR3 DNA reads as TGTGCCAGCACGAGGACAGGGTGGCACGAGCAGTACTTC. Full variable domain (outside the CDR3, taken from reference TRBV28 and TRBJ2-7): DVKVTQSSRYLVKRTGEKVFLECVQDMDHENMFWYRQDPGLGLRLIYFSYDVKMKEKGDIPEGYSVSREKKERFSLILESASTNQTSMYLCASTRTGWHEQYFGPGTRLTVT.

This clonotype has a handful of counts. The V call is TRBV5-1, the J call TRBJ1-6; tentatively, D is TRBD1 (6 bases). CDR3 length equals 14 residues. The V gene's germline CDR1 is SGHRS and CDR2 YFSETQ. The ends were cut back, 5 bases at V and 7 bases at J, with 13 bases in the middle. The CDR3 DNA sequence: TGCGCCAGCAGATGGGGGGGCGAGAATTCACCCCTCCACTTT. This gives the protein CASRWGGENSPLHF.

V usage is TRBV7-2 and J usage is TRBJ2-1; 16 nucleotides match TRBD2. This CDR3 has 13 amino acids. J gave up 9 bases and V 8 bases, and 1 base lay outside the gene matches. Looked up from germline, CDR1 is SGHTA and CDR2 is FQGNSA. The CDR3: CASGTSGRVEQFF. CDR3 nucleotides: TGTGCCAGCGGGACTAGCGGGAGGGTTGAGCAGTTCTTC.

The chain combines TRBV6-2 or TRBV6-3 with TRBJ2-4, with 7 positions matching TRBD2. Germline loops: CDR1 MNHEY, CDR2 SVGEGT. Trimming took 4 bases from V and 0 from J; bases not matched to a gene: 6. This CDR3 spans 16 amino acids. CDR3 nucleotide sequence: TGTGCCAGCAGTTTAAGCGGGGCCTTAGCCAAAAACATTCAGTACTTC. Amino acids: CASSLSGALAKNIQYF.

This clonotype was detected many times. The V call is TRBV29-1, the J call TRBJ1-2, with D unclear. The germline V gene encodes CDR1 SQVTM and CDR2 ANQGSEA. With 2 bases removed from V and 4 bases from J, the gap between germline ends came to 11 bases. This CDR3 is 13 amino acids long. The CDR3 bases are TGCAGCGTTGAAAGGGAGGGCGGCTATGGCTACACCTTC. Encoded protein: CSVEREGGYGYTF.

This clonotype appeared a few times. This chain uses TRBV5-1 with TRBJ1-6; 7 nucleotides match TRBD1. Germline V lookup: CDR1 SGHRS, CDR2 YFSETQ. V lost 2 bases and J lost 10; bases outside the gene matches: 12. This CDR3 spans 16 amino acids. The CDR3 coding sequence is TGCGCCAGCAGCTTAGGGTTCACAGGGGTCGGCTCACCCCTCCACTTT. Amino acids: CASSLGFTGVGSPLHF.

This CDR3 reads CSATSLLSGRETLYNEQFF. The CDR3 nucleotides are TGCAGTGCTACCTCTCTACTCAGTGGACGGGAGACCCTTTACAATGAGCAGTTCTTC. This rearrangement joins TRBV20-1 to TRBJ2-1; tentative D call: TRBD2 (6 bases). V was cut by 4 bases and J by 4 bases, with 29 bases left in between. Germline V gives CDR1 DFQATT, CDR2 SNEGSKA (reference sequence). The CDR3 spans 19 residues.

This clonotype showed up many times. The V call is TRBV20-1, the J call TRBJ2-7; weak D call: TRBD2 (5 bases). Trimming pared 1 base from V and 0 bases from J, leaving 7 bases between. The CDR3 has 13 amino acids. In germline, CDR1 is DFQATT, CDR2 SNEGSKA (reference sequence). The DNA of the CDR3 is TGCAGTGCTAGAGGGGAGTCCTCCTACGAGCAGTACTTC. As protein: CSARGESSYEQYF.

V is TRBV7-3 and J is TRBJ2-1; 9 bases are a match to TRBD2. CDR3 size: 15 residues. The J segment lost 7 bases and the V segment lost 2 bases, leaving 6 bases of the junction unmatched. Germline assignment: CDR1 SGHTA and CDR2 FQGTGA. CDR3 sequence (DNA): TGTGCCAGCAGCTTACTGGGCGGGAGGGCGAATGAGCAGTTCTTC. It codes for CASSLLGGRANEQFF.

The chain has TRBV7-9 and TRBJ2-2; no clear D gene. The V gene's germline CDR1 is SEHNR and CDR2 FQNEAQ (reference sequence). Trimming pared 3 bases from V and 4 bases from J, leaving 9 bases between. The CDR3 runs to 14 residues. The CDR3 is CASSFAAVTGELFF. In nucleotides, the CDR3 is TGTGCCAGCAGCTTCGCGGCCGTCACCGGGGAGCTGTTTTTT.

The rearrangement uses TRBV4-1 and TRBJ2-1; D gene unclear. The CDR3 has 14 amino acids. Trimming took 1 base from V and 6 from J, leaving 10 bases between them. The germline gives CDR1 MGHRA, CDR2 YSYEKL. The CDR3 sequence is CASSQVPVSNEQFF. For the CDR3, the DNA is TGCGCCAGCAGCCAAGTCCCCGTGAGCAATGAGCAGTTCTTC.

This chain joins TRBV6-2 or TRBV6-3 and TRBJ1-1; TRBD1 might be the D (5 bases). Trimming stripped 7 bases from V and 5 bases from J, with 14 bases between. The CDR3 is 13 amino acids. Germline V gene sequence: CDR1 MNHEY, CDR2 SVGEGT. Written as DNA, the CDR3 is TGTGCCAGCACCCAGGGTGGGGTTACTGAAGCTTTCTTT. It is translated as CASTQGGVTEAFF.